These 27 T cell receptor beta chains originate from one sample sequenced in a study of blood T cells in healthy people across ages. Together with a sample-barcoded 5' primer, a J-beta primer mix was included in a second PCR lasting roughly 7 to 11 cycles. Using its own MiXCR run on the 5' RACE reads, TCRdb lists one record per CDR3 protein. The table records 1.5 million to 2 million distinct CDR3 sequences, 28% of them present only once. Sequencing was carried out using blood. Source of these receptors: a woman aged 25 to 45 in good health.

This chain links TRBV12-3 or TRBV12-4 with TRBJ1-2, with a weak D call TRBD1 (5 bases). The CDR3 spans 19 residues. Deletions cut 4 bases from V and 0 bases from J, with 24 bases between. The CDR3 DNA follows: TGTGCCAGCAGTTCCCTAATACCGGACACACCAACGGCTAACTATGGCTACACCTTC. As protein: CASSSLIPDTPTANYGYTF.

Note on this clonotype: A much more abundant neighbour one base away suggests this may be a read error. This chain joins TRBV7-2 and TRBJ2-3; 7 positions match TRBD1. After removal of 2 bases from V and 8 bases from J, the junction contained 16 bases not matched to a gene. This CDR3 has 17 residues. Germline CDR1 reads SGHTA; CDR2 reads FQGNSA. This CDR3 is CASSLLTVLGQSGTQYF. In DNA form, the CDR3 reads TGTGCCAGCAGCTTACTTACTGTTCTGGGACAGTCAGGTACGCAGTATTTT. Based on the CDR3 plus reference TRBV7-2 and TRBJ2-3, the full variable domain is GAGVSQSPSNKVTEKGKDVELRCDPISGHTALYWYRQSLGQGLEFLIYFQGNSAPDKSGLPSDRFSAERTGGSVSTLTIQRTQQEDSAVYLCASSLLTVLGQSGTQYFGPGTRLTVL.

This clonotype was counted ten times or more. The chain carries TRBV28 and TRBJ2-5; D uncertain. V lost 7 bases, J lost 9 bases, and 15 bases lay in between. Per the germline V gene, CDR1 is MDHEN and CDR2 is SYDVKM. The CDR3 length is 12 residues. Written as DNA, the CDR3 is TGTGCCAGCACCCCGCCCCGTGGGTCCCAGTACTTC. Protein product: CASTPPRGSQYF.

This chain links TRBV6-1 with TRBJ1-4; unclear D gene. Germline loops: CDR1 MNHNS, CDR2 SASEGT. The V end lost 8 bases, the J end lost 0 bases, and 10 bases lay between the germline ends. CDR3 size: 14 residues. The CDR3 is CASWGVATNEKLFF. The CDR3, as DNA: TGTGCCAGCTGGGGTGTGGCAACTAATGAAAAACTGTTTTTT.

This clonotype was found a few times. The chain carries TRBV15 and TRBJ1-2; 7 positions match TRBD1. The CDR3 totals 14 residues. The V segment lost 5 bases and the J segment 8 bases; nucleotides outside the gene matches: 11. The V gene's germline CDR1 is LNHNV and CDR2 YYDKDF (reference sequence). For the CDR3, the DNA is TGTGCCACCAGCGGACGCGGGACAGTTCGCGGCTACACCTTC. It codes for CATSGRGTVRGYTF. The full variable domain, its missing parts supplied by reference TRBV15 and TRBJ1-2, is DAMVIQNPRYQVTQFGKPVTLSCSQTLNHNVMYWYQQKSSQAPKLLFHYYDKDFNNEADTPDNFQSRRPNTSFCFLDIRSPGLGDTAMYLCATSGRGTVRGYTFGSGTRLTVV.

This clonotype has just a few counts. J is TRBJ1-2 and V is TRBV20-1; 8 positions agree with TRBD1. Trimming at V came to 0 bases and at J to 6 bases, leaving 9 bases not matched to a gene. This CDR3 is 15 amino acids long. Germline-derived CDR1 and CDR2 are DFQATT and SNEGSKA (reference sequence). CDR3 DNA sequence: TGCAGTGCTAGAGATTTGACAGGGGAACTCAATGGCTACACCTTC. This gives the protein CSARDLTGELNGYTF.

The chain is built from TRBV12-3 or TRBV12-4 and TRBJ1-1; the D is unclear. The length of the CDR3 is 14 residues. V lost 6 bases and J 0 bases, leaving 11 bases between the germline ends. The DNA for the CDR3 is TGTGCCAGCAGGCAGATTTCAATGAACACTGAAGCTTTCTTT. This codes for CASRQISMNTEAFF.

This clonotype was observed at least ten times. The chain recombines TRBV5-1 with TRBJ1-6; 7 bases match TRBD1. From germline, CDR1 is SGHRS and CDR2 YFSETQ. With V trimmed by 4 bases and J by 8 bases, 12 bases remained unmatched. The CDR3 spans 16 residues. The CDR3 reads CASSEDPQGVYSPLHF. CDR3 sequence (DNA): TGCGCCAGCAGCGAGGACCCTCAGGGGGTTTATTCACCCCTCCACTTT.

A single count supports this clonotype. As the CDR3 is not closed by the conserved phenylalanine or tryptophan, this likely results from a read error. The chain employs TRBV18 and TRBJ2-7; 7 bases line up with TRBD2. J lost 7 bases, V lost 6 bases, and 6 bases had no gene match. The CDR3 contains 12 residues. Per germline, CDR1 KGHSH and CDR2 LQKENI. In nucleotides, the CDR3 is TGTGCCAGCTCCCCAGGGACTAAAGAGCAGTACTTG. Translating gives CASSPGTKEQYL.

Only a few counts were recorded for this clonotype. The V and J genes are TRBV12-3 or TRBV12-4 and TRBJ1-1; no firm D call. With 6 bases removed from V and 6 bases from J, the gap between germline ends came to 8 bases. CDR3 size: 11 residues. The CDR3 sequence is CASREDAEAFF. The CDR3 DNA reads TGTGCCAGCAGGGAAGACGCTGAAGCTTTCTTT.

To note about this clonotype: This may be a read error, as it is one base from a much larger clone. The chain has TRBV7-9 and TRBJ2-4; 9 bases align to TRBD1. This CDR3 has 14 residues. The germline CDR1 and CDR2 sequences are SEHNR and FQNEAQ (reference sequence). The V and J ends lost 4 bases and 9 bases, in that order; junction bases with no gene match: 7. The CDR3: CASSSSGTGPIQYF. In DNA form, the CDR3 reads TGTGCCAGCAGCTCATCCGGGACAGGGCCCATTCAGTACTTC.

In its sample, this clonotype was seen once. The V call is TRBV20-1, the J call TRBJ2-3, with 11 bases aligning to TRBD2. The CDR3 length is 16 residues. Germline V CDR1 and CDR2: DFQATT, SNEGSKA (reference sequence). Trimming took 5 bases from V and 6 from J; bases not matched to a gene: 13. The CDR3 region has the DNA TGCAGTGCTTCTCTCGGGCGTACTAGCGGGAGTGATACGCAGTATTTT. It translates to CSASLGRTSGSDTQYF.

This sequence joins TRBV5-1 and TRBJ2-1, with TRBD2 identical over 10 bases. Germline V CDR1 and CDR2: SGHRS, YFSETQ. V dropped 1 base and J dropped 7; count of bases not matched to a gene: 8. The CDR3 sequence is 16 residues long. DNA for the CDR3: TGCGCCAGCAGCTTGAGCCCTAGCGGGAGAATAAATGAGCAGTTCTTC. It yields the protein CASSLSPSGRINEQFF.

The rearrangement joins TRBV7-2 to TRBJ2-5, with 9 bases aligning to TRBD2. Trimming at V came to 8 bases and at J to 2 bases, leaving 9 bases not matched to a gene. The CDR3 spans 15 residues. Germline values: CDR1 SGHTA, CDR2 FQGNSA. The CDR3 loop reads CASGLEAGGQETQYF. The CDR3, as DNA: TGTGCCAGCGGCCTTGAAGCGGGAGGACAAGAGACCCAGTACTTC.

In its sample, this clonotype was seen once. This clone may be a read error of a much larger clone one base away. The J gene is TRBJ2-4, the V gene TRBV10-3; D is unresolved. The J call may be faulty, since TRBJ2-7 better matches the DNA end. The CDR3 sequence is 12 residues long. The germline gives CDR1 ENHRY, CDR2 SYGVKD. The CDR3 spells CATSELTYEQYF. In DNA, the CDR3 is TGTGCCACCAGTGAGTTGACCTACGAGCAGTACTTC.

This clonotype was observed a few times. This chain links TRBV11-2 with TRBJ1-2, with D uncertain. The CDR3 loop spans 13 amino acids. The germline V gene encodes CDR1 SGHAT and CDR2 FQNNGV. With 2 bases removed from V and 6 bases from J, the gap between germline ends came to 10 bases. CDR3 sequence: CASSLNTGDGYTF. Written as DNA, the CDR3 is TGTGCCAGCAGCTTAAACACCGGAGATGGCTACACCTTC.

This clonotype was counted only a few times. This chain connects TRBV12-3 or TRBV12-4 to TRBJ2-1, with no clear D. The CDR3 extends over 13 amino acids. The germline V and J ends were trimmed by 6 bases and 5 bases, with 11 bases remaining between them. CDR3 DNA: TGTGCCAGCAGAAAAGACGCCAACAATGAGCAGTTCTTC. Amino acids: CASRKDANNEQFF.

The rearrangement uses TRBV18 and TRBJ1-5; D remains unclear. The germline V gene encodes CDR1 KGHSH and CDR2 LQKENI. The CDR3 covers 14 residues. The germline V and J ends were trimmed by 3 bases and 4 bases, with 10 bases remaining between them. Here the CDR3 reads CASSPDTANQPQHF. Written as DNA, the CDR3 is TGTGCCAGCTCACCTGACACAGCAAATCAGCCCCAGCATTTT.

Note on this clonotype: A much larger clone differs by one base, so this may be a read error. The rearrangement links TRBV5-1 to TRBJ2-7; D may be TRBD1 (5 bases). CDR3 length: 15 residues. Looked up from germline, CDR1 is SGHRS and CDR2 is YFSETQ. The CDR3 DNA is TGCGCCAGCAGCTTGGTTACAGGATACTCCTGCGAGCAGTACTTC. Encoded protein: CASSLVTGYSCEQYF.

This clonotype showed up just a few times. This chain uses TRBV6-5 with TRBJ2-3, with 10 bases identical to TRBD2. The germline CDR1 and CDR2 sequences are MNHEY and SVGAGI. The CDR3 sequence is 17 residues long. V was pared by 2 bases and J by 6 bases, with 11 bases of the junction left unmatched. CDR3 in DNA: TGTGCCAGCAGTTACCACTCCGGGCTAGCGGGGGAGGATACGCAGTATTTT. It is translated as CASSYHSGLAGEDTQYF.

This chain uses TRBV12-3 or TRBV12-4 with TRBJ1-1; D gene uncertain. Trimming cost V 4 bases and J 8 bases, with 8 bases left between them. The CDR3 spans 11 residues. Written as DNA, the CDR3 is TGTGCCAGCAGTTATAAGGTGGAAGCTTTCTTT. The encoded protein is CASSYKVEAFF.

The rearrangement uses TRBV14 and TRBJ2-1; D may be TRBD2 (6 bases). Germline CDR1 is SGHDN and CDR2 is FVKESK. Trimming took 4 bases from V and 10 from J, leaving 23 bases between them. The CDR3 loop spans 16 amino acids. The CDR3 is CASSPPGLTFMWEQFF. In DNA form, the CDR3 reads TGTGCCAGCAGCCCACCGGGACTCACCTTTATGTGGGAGCAGTTCTTC.

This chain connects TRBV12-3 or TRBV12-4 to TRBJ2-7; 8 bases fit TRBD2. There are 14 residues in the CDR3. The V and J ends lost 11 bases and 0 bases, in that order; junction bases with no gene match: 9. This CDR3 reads CAGESSGSSYEQYF. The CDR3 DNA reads TGTGCCGGCGAATCGAGCGGGAGCTCCTACGAGCAGTACTTC.

This CDR3 reads CASSAQSTGYTEAFF. The CDR3 bases are TGTGCCAGCAGCGCCCAATCCACAGGGTACACTGAAGCTTTCTTT. The chain employs TRBV9 and TRBJ1-1; the D gene is possibly TRBD1 (6 bases). V was cut by 3 bases and J by 3 bases, with 15 bases left in between. The CDR3 loop spans 15 amino acids. From germline, CDR1 is SGDLS and CDR2 YYNGEE.

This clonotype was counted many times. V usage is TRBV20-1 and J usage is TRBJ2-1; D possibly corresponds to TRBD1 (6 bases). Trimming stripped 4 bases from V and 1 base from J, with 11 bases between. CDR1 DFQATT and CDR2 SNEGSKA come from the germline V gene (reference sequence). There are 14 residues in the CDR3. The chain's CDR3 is CSATGQPSYNEQFF. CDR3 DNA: TGCAGTGCTACTGGACAGCCGTCCTACAATGAGCAGTTCTTC.

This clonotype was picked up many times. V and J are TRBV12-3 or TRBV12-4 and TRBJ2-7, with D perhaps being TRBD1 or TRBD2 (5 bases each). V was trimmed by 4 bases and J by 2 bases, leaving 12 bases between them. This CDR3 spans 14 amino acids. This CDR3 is CASSSGTDTYEQYF. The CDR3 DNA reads TGTGCCAGCAGTTCTGGGACCGATACCTACGAGCAGTACTTC.

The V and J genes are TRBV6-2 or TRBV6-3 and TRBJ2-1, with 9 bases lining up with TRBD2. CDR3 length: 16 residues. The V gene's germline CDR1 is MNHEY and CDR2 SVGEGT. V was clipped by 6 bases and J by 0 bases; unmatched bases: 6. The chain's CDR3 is CASSRGRASSYNEQFF. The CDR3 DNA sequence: TGTGCCAGCAGCCGCGGGAGGGCGAGCTCCTACAATGAGCAGTTCTTC.